Listed below are T cell receptor beta chains from one sample, sequenced in a study of T cells in Graves' hyperthyroidism and ophthalmopathy. Each CDR3 protein gets one entry after TCRdb re-called the multiplex PCR reads with MiXCR. The table includes 600,000 to 700,000 distinct CDR3 sequences, around 15% detected once. The sequenced material came from blood. These receptor sequences come from a woman aged 40-49 years with Graves' ophthalmopathy. Each CDR3 is given with its conserved first and last residue. D genes are given only for firm matches. Only some rows state a clone size, as once, few, many or a class for expanded clones.

CDR3nt: TGTGCCAGTAGTATATACGGGTCAGGTGAAGCTTTCTTT; CDR3aa: CASSIYGSGEAFF; j_gene: TRBJ1-1; v_gene: TRBV19; abundance: many; d_gene: NA
CDR3nt: TGTGCCTGGAGTCCACACCCCAATCAGCCCCAGCATTTT; CDR3aa: CAWSPHPNQPQHF; j_gene: TRBJ1-5; v_gene: TRBV30; abundance: many; d_gene: NA
CDR3nt: TGTGCCATCAGCGCAGGCAGGGAGAACGAGCAGTACTTC; CDR3aa: CAISAGRENEQYF; j_gene: TRBJ2-7; v_gene: TRBV10-3; abundance: many; d_gene: NA
CDR3nt: TGTGCCTGGGAGCCGGGACTAGTAATGGACGGGGAGCTGTTTTTT; CDR3aa: CAWEPGLVMDGELFF; j_gene: TRBJ2-2; v_gene: TRBV30; abundance: many; d_gene: TRBD2
CDR3nt: TGCAGTGCTAGAGATCTTCCTCCGGGACTAAACTACGAGCAGTACTTC; CDR3aa: CSARDLPPGLNYEQYF; j_gene: TRBJ2-7; v_gene: TRBV20-1; abundance: many; d_gene: TRBD2
CDR3nt: TGCGCCAGCAGCTACTCCGGGACAAGCTATGGCTACACCTTC; CDR3aa: CASSYSGTSYGYTF; j_gene: TRBJ1-2; v_gene: TRBV5-1; abundance: many; d_gene: NA
CDR3nt: TGTGCCAGCAGCTTCCAGAGCTCCTATAATTCACCCCTCCACTTT; CDR3aa: CASSFQSSYNSPLHF; j_gene: TRBJ1-6; v_gene: TRBV11-1; abundance: NA; d_gene: NA
CDR3nt: TGTGCCAGCAGTGAAGATACAGGGGGCGGAGGCTACACCTTC; CDR3aa: CASSEDTGGGGYTF; j_gene: TRBJ1-2; v_gene: TRBV2; abundance: many; d_gene: TRBD1
CDR3nt: TGCAGTGCTGTCCCCGGGACTAGGTACGAGCAGTACTTC; CDR3aa: CSAVPGTRYEQYF; j_gene: TRBJ2-7; v_gene: TRBV20-1; abundance: few; d_gene: TRBD2
CDR3nt: TGTGCCAGCAGCTTAGCCTGGCGAGATACGCAGTATTTT; CDR3aa: CASSLAWRDTQYF; j_gene: TRBJ2-3; v_gene: TRBV11-1; abundance: many; d_gene: NA
CDR3nt: TGCGCCAGCAGCCCAGGGACAGGCTATAGCAATCAGCCCCAGCATTTT; CDR3aa: CASSPGTGYSNQPQHF; j_gene: TRBJ1-5; v_gene: TRBV5-1; abundance: few; d_gene: TRBD1
CDR3nt: TGTGCCAGCAGTATGAGCGGGAGGGCCGCCGAGCAGTACTTC; CDR3aa: CASSMSGRAAEQYF; j_gene: TRBJ2-7; v_gene: TRBV28; abundance: many; d_gene: TRBD2
CDR3nt: TGTGCCATCACCTCGGGACAGGGAGAAAACGAGCAGTACTTC; CDR3aa: CAITSGQGENEQYF; j_gene: TRBJ2-7; v_gene: TRBV10-3; abundance: many; d_gene: TRBD1
CDR3nt: TGTGCCAGCAGTTTAGGACAGGATAACATTCAGTACTTC; CDR3aa: CASSLGQDNIQYF; j_gene: TRBJ2-4; v_gene: TRBV28; abundance: few; d_gene: TRBD1
CDR3nt: TGTGCCAGCAGTTACTCCCGGGACACAAGCTCCTACGAGCAGTACTTC; CDR3aa: CASSYSRDTSSYEQYF; j_gene: TRBJ2-7; v_gene: TRBV6-5; abundance: many; d_gene: NA
CDR3nt: TGCGCCAGCAGCTTGGGGGAGAAAGAGACCCAGTACTTC; CDR3aa: CASSLGEKETQYF; j_gene: TRBJ2-5; v_gene: TRBV5-1; abundance: many; d_gene: NA
CDR3nt: TGTGCCAGCAGTGGACCGGGACAGGGATATCAGCCCCAGCATTTT; CDR3aa: CASSGPGQGYQPQHF; j_gene: TRBJ1-5; v_gene: TRBV6-1; abundance: many; d_gene: TRBD1
CDR3nt: TGTGCCAGCTCACCCCCAGCTAACTATGGCTACACCTTC; CDR3aa: CASSPPANYGYTF; j_gene: TRBJ1-2; v_gene: TRBV18; abundance: many; d_gene: NA
CDR3nt: TGTGCCAGCAATCCTTCTCTAGGGGGCACCGGGGAGCTGTTTTTT; CDR3aa: CASNPSLGGTGELFF; j_gene: TRBJ2-2; v_gene: TRBV27; abundance: many; d_gene: NA
CDR3nt: TGTGCCATCAGCTCCGGAAACTCCTACGAGCAGTACTTC; CDR3aa: CAISSGNSYEQYF; j_gene: TRBJ2-7; v_gene: TRBV10-3; abundance: many; d_gene: NA
CDR3nt: TGTGCCACCAGCAGAACGGGACATAGCTACGAGCAGTACTTC; CDR3aa: CATSRTGHSYEQYF; j_gene: TRBJ2-7; v_gene: TRBV15; abundance: many; d_gene: NA
CDR3nt: TGTGCCAGCAGCCCGGGACAGGGGGCACGCTACAATGAGCAGTTCTTC; CDR3aa: CASSPGQGARYNEQFF; j_gene: TRBJ2-1; v_gene: TRBV28; abundance: few; d_gene: TRBD1
CDR3nt: TGCGCCAGCAGCTTAAGGACAGGGGGGACCTATGGCTACACCTTC; CDR3aa: CASSLRTGGTYGYTF; j_gene: TRBJ1-2; v_gene: TRBV5-1; abundance: NA; d_gene: TRBD1
CDR3nt: TGCAGTGCTAGTTCGGGGTACGGGGCCAACGTCCTGACTTTC; CDR3aa: CSASSGYGANVLTF; j_gene: TRBJ2-6; v_gene: TRBV20-1; abundance: few; d_gene: NA
CDR3nt: TGTGCCAGCAGTCCCAATTTGTTAGTCGGAAACACCATATATTTT; CDR3aa: CASSPNLLVGNTIYF; j_gene: TRBJ1-3; v_gene: TRBV12-3/TRBV12-4; abundance: many; d_gene: NA
CDR3nt: TGTGCCAGCAGCGAAGAGGGACAGGGGTCCTATGGCTACACCTTC; CDR3aa: CASSEEGQGSYGYTF; j_gene: TRBJ1-2; v_gene: TRBV2; abundance: many; d_gene: TRBD1
CDR3nt: TGTGCCTGGACCGCGGGGGTAGGACTACTTAGCTCCTACGAGCAGTACTTC; CDR3aa: CAWTAGVGLLSSYEQYF; j_gene: TRBJ2-7; v_gene: TRBV30; abundance: many; d_gene: TRBD2
CDR3nt: TGCAGCGTTCGCCCCCCGACAGGGAGCTACACCTTC; CDR3aa: CSVRPPTGSYTF; j_gene: TRBJ1-2; v_gene: TRBV29-1; abundance: many; d_gene: TRBD1
CDR3nt: TGCAGCGTTGAGAGTACCTCTGGGGCCAACGTCCTGACTTTC; CDR3aa: CSVESTSGANVLTF; j_gene: TRBJ2-6; v_gene: TRBV29-1; abundance: many; d_gene: NA
CDR3nt: TGTGCCAGCAGTTGGGTTAATAGCAATCAGCCCCAGCATTTT; CDR3aa: CASSWVNSNQPQHF; j_gene: TRBJ1-5; v_gene: TRBV6-5; abundance: NA; d_gene: NA
CDR3nt: TGTGCCAGCAGTCGACTAGCGGGAGCCACCGGGGAGCTGTTTTTT; CDR3aa: CASSRLAGATGELFF; j_gene: TRBJ2-2; v_gene: TRBV12-3/TRBV12-4; abundance: many; d_gene: TRBD2
CDR3nt: TGTGCCAGTACCGACACATCAGGGTATGGGGAGCAGTACTTC; CDR3aa: CASTDTSGYGEQYF; j_gene: TRBJ2-7; v_gene: TRBV19; abundance: NA; d_gene: NA
CDR3nt: TGCAGCGTCCTATTCATAGGACGGGAGACGGAAGCTTTCTTT; CDR3aa: CSVLFIGRETEAFF; j_gene: TRBJ1-1; v_gene: TRBV29-1; abundance: few; d_gene: NA
CDR3nt: TGTGCCAGCAGCCAACGGGGTATAGCCAAAAACATTCAGTACTTC; CDR3aa: CASSQRGIAKNIQYF; j_gene: TRBJ2-4; v_gene: TRBV7-9; abundance: many; d_gene: NA
CDR3nt: TGTGCCAGCAATAGGGTAGGGGGGCAGAACACTGAAGCTTTCTTT; CDR3aa: CASNRVGGQNTEAFF; j_gene: TRBJ1-1; v_gene: TRBV2; abundance: many; d_gene: NA
CDR3nt: TGTGCCAGCAGTTATAGAGGCAGCATGGTCTCTGAAGCTTTCTTT; CDR3aa: CASSYRGSMVSEAFF; j_gene: TRBJ1-1; v_gene: TRBV6-5; abundance: few; d_gene: NA
CDR3nt: TGTGCCACCGGAGAGGTATACGAGCAGTACTTC; CDR3aa: CATGEVYEQYF; j_gene: TRBJ2-7; v_gene: TRBV28; abundance: many; d_gene: NA
CDR3nt: TGTGCCAGCAGTCCGGGGACTAGCGGGAGTACCTACGAGCAGTACTTC; CDR3aa: CASSPGTSGSTYEQYF; j_gene: TRBJ2-7; v_gene: TRBV12-3/TRBV12-4; abundance: many; d_gene: TRBD2
CDR3nt: TGCAGTGCTAGAGTTCATCACGGCCAGACCCAGTACTTC; CDR3aa: CSARVHHGQTQYF; j_gene: TRBJ2-5; v_gene: TRBV20-1; abundance: many; d_gene: NA
CDR3nt: TGTGCCAGCAGCCCCGGGACAAATTCACCCCTCCACTTT; CDR3aa: CASSPGTNSPLHF; j_gene: TRBJ1-6; v_gene: TRBV6-1; abundance: many; d_gene: NA
CDR3nt: TGCAGTGCCCACCGGGGGTCGGGCGGGGGGCTTTACCTGGGAGAGACCCAGTACTTC; CDR3aa: CSAHRGSGGGLYLGETQYF; j_gene: TRBJ2-5; v_gene: TRBV20-1; abundance: NA; d_gene: TRBD2